One T cell receptor beta chain is described in this entry. The table came from immunoSEQ multiplex PCR; TCRdb's copy has only in-frame clones and leaves some out. The data show about 130,000 clones, approximately 83% seen once. This sample was taken from a study of blood T cell repertoires in COVID-19. Turning to the study itself: Sites in the United States, Italy and Spain provided acute and convalescent COVID-19 samples. Sources were T cells, B-cell-depleted T cells, or PBMCs; the material itself was cDNA or gDNA.

Trimming pared 0 bases from V and 8 bases from J, leaving 17 bases between. Germline V gene lookup returns CDR1 SGHDN and CDR2 FVKESK. This CDR3 has 16 amino acids. This chain links TRBV14 with TRBJ1-3; D is ambiguous. This sequence was found in a man aged 55 to 70 with acute or convalescent COVID-19. The sequenced sample was peripheral blood. For the CDR3, the DNA is TGTGCCAGCAGCCAAGATATGGTGGGAGTGGCTGACACCATATATTTT. Its translation: CASSQDMVGVADTIYF.